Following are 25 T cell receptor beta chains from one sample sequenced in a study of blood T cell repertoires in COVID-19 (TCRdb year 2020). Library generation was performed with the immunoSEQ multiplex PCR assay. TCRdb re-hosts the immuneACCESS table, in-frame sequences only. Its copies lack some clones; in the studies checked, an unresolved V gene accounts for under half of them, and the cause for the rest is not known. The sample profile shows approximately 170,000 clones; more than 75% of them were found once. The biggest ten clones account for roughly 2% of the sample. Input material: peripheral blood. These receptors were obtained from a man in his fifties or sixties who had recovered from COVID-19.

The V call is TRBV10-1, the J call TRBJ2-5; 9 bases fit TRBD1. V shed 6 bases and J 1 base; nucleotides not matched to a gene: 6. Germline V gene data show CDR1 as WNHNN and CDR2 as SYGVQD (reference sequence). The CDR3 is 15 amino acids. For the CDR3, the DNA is TGCGCCAGCAGGCCCCGGGACAGGGCCCAAGAGACCCAGTACTTC. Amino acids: CASRPRDRAQETQYF.

CDR3 DNA sequence: TGTGCCAGCAGCCCAGTATCGAGCGGGGGGGCAGGTGATACGCAGTATTTT. Translating gives CASSPVSSGGAGDTQYF. The chain combines TRBV7-9 with TRBJ2-3, with TRBD2 identical over 10 bases. Germline CDR1 SEHNR, CDR2 FQNEAQ (reference sequence). The J segment lost 6 bases and the V segment lost 5 bases, leaving 14 bases of the junction unmatched. The CDR3 loop spans 17 amino acids.

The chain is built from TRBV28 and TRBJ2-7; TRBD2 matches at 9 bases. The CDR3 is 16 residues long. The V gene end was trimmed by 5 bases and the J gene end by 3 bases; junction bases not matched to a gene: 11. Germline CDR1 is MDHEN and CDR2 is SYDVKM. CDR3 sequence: CASSPGAAGGLYEQYF. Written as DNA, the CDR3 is TGTGCCAGCAGTCCCGGGGCAGCGGGGGGTCTCTACGAGCAGTACTTC.

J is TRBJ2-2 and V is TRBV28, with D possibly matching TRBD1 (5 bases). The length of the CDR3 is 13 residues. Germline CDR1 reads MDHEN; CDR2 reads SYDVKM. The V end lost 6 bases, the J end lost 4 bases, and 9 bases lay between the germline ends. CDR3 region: CASRQGSTGELFF. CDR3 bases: TGTGCCAGCAGGCAGGGAAGCACCGGGGAGCTGTTTTTT.

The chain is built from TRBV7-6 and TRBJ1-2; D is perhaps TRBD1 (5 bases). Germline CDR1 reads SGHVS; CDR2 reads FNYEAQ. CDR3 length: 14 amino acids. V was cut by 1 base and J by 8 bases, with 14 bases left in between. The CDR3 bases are TGTGCCAGCAGCTTAGAGGCAGGGCGTGGGGGCTACACCTTC. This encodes CASSLEAGRGGYTF.

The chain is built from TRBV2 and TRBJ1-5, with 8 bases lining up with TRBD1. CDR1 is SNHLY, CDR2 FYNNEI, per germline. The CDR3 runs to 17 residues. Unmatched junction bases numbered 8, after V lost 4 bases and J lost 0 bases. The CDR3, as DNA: TGTGCCAGCAGTGTCGGGACAGGAGACTATAGCAATCAGCCCCAGCATTTT. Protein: CASSVGTGDYSNQPQHF.

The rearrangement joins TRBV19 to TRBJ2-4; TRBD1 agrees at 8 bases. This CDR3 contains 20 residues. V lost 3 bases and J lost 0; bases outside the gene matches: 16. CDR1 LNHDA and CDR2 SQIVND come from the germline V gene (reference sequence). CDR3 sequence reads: CASSIGGQGASRLAKNIQYF. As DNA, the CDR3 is TGTGCCAGTAGTATTGGTGGGCAGGGGGCCTCAAGATTAGCCAAAAACATTCAGTACTTC. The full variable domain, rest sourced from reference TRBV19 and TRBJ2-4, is DGGITQSPKYLFRKEGQNVTLSCEQNLNHDAMYWYRQDPGQGLRLIYYSQIVNDFQKGDIAEGYSVSREKKESFPLTVTSAQKNPTAFYLCASSIGGQGASRLAKNIQYFGAGTRLSVL.

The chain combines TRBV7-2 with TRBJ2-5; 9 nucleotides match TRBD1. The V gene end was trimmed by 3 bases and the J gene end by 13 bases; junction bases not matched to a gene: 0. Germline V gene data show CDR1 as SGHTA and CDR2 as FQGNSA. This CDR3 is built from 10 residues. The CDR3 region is CASSLGQGYF. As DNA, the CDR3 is TGTGCCAGCAGCTTGGGACAGGGGTACTTC.

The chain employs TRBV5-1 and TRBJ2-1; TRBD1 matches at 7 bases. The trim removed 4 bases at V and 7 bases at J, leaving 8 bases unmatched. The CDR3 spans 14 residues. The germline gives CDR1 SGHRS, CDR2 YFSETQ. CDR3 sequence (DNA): TGCGCCAGCAGCCGTGACAGGGCTCGGAATGAGCAGTTCTTC. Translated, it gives CASSRDRARNEQFF.

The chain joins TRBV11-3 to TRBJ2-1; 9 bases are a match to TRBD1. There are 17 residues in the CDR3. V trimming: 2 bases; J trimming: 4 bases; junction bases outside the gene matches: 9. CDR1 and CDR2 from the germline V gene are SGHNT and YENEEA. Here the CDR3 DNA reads TGTGCCAGCAGCTTAAGGGGACAGGGAGAGGGGTACAATGAGCAGTTCTTC. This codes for CASSLRGQGEGYNEQFF.

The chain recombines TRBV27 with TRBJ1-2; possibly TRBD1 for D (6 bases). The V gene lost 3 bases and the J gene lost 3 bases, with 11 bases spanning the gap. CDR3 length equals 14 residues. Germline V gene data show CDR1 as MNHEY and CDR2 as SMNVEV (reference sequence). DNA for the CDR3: TGTGCCAGCAGTTTTTCAGGACAGCACTATGGCTACACCTTC. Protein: CASSFSGQHYGYTF.

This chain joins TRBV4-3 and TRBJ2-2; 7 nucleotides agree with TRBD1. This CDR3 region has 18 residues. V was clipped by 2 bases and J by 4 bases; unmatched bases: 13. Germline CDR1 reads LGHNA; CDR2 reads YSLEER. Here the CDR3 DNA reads TGCGCCAGCAGCCAATCAATCTCGGCAGGGGGTCCCACCGGGGAGCTGTTTTTT. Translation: CASSQSISAGGPTGELFF.

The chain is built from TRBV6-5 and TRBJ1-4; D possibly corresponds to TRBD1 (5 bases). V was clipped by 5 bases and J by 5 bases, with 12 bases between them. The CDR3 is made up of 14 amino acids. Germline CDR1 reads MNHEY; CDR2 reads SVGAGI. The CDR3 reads CASSPGTSNEKLFF. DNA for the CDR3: TGTGCCAGCAGTCCCGGGACTTCCAATGAAAAACTGTTTTTT.

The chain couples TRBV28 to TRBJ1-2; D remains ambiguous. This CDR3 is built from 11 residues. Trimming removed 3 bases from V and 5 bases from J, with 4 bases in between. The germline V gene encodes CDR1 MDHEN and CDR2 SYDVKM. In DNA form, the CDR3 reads TGTGCCAGCAGTTTTAAATATGGCTACACCTTC. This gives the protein CASSFKYGYTF.

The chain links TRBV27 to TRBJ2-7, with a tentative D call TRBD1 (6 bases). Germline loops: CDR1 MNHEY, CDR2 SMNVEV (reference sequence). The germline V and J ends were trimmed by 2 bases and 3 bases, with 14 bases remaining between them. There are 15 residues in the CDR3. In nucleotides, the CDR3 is TGTGCCAGCAGTTTAGGTCAGGGGCTAATCTACGAGCAGTACTTC. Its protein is CASSLGQGLIYEQYF.

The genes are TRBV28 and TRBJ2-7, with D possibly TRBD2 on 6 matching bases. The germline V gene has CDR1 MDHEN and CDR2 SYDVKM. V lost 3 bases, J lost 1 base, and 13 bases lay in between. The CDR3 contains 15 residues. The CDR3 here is CASSLEGAISYEQYF. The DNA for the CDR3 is TGTGCCAGCAGTTTGGAGGGCGCGATTTCCTACGAGCAGTACTTC.

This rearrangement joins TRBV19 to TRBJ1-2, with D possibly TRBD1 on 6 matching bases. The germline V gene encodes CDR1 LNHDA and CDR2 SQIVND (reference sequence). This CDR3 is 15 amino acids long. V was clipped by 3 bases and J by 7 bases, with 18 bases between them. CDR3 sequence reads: CASSINSGPGVGYTF. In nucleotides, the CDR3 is TGTGCCAGTAGTATTAACTCGGGGCCAGGGGTTGGCTACACCTTC.

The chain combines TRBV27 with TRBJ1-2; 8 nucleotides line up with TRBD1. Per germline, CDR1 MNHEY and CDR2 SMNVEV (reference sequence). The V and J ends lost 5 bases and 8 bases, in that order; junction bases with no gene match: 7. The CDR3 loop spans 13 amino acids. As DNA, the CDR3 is TGTGCCAGCAGTCCTCGGACAGGGCGCGGCTACACCTTC. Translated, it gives CASSPRTGRGYTF.

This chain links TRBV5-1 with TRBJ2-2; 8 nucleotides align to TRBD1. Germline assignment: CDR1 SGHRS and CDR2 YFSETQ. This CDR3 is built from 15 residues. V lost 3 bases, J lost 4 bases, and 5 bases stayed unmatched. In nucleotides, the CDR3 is TGCGCCAGCAGCTCGACAGGGGAAGGCACCGGGGAGCTGTTTTTT. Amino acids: CASSSTGEGTGELFF.

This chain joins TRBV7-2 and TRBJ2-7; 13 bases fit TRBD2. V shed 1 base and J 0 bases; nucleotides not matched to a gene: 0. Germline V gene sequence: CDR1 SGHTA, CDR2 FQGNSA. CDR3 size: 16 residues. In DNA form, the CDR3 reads TGTGCCAGCAGCTTAGGACTAGCGGGAGGCTCCTACGAGCAGTACTTC. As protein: CASSLGLAGGSYEQYF.

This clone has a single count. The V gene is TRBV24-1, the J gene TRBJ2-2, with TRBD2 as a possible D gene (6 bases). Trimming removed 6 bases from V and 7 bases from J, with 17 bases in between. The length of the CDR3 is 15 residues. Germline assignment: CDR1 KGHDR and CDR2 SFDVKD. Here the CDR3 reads CATSWSVRGYGELFF. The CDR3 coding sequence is TGTGCCACCAGTTGGTCAGTCCGGGGGTACGGGGAGCTGTTTTTT.

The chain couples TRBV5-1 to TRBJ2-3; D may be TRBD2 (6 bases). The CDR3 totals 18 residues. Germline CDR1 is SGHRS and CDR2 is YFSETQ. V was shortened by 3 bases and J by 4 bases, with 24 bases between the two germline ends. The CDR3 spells CASSSTTPGLQKADTQYF. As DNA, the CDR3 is TGCGCCAGCAGCTCGACGACCCCGGGACTCCAGAAGGCAGATACGCAGTATTTT.

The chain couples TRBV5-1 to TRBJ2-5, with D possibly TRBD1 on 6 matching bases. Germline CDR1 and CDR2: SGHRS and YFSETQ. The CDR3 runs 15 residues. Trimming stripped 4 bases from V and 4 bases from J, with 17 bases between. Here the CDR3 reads CASSIGTQGRETQYF. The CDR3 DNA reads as TGCGCCAGCAGCATCGGAACACAGGGCCGAGAGACCCAGTACTTC.

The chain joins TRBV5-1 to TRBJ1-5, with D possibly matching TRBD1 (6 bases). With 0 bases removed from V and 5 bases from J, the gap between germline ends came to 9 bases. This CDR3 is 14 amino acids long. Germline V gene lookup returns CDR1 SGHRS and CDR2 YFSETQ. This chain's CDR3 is CASSLGDNYQPQHF. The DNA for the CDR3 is TGCGCCAGCAGCTTGGGGGACAACTATCAGCCCCAGCATTTT.

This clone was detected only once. The CDR3 DNA is TGTGCCAGTTTGCGACTAGGCACAGATACGCAGTATTTT. Amino acids: CASLRLGTDTQYF. The chain combines TRBV19 with TRBJ2-3, with D perhaps matching TRBD2 (6 bases). From germline, CDR1 is LNHDA and CDR2 SQIVND (reference sequence). The germline V and J ends were trimmed by 8 bases and 1 base, with 10 bases remaining between them. The length of the CDR3 is 13 residues.